This is a list of T cell receptor beta chains from one sample in a study of blood T cell repertoires in COVID-19. Produced via immunoSEQ multiplex PCR; TCRdb's table is partial and in-frame only. The table lists roughly 250,000 clones, around nine tenths of them singletons. The specimen sequenced was peripheral blood. The origin of the receptors is a man aged 35-49 years who had recovered from COVID-19. Each CDR3 is given with its conserved first and last residue. D genes are given only for firm matches. The size of a clone is reported for some rows only, either as once, few or many, or as a class for expanded clones.

clone size: .; J gene: TRBJ2-7; D gene: .; V gene: TRBV14; CDR3 DNA: TGTGCCAGCAGCCAAGGCCCTACCTATATCTACGAGCAGTACTTC; CDR3 protein: CASSQGPTYIYEQYF
clone size: .; J gene: TRBJ2-7; D gene: .; V gene: TRBV5-1; CDR3 DNA: TGCGCCAGCAGCTTGGAACGGGGTTGGTCCTACGAGCAGTACTTC; CDR3 protein: CASSLERGWSYEQYF
clone size: .; J gene: TRBJ2-7; D gene: TRBD2; V gene: TRBV7-2; CDR3 DNA: TGTGCCAGCAGCCCTCAAGCGGGGAGGGACTACGAGCAGTACTTC; CDR3 protein: CASSPQAGRDYEQYF
clone size: .; J gene: TRBJ1-4; D gene: .; V gene: TRBV6-5; CDR3 DNA: TGTGCCAGCAAGGCGGCGGTGACTAATGAAAAACTGTTTTTT; CDR3 protein: CASKAAVTNEKLFF
clone size: .; J gene: TRBJ2-1; D gene: TRBD2; V gene: TRBV5-6; CDR3 DNA: TGTGCCAGCAGCTCGGGACTAGCGGGCTTTATGAGCTCCTACAATGAGCAGTTCTTC; CDR3 protein: CASSSGLAGFMSSYNEQFF
clone size: .; J gene: TRBJ2-3; D gene: .; V gene: TRBV18; CDR3 DNA: TGTGCCAGCTCACCAAGGGCGGCGGGGGCGAGCACAGATACGCAGTATTTT; CDR3 protein: CASSPRAAGASTDTQYF
clone size: .; J gene: TRBJ2-7; D gene: .; V gene: TRBV9; CDR3 DNA: TGTGCCAGCAGCCCCAGTAGGGGTGGAAAGGAGCAGTACTTC; CDR3 protein: CASSPSRGGKEQYF
clone size: .; J gene: TRBJ1-1; D gene: .; V gene: TRBV2; CDR3 DNA: TGTGCCAGCAGTGAATTGGCAGGGAGGGTGAACACTGAAGCTTTCTTT; CDR3 protein: CASSELAGRVNTEAFF
clone size: few; J gene: TRBJ2-7; D gene: .; V gene: TRBV7-9; CDR3 DNA: TGTGCCAGCAGCTTAGGCGGCGGGGCCCCCTACGAGCAGTACTTC; CDR3 protein: CASSLGGGAPYEQYF
clone size: once; J gene: TRBJ1-2; D gene: TRBD1; V gene: TRBV27; CDR3 DNA: TGTGCCAGCACCACAAGGGACGGGACAGGGGGAGGCTACACCTTC; CDR3 protein: CASTTRDGTGGGYTF
clone size: .; J gene: TRBJ1-4; D gene: TRBD1; V gene: TRBV19; CDR3 DNA: TGTGCCAGTAGTACCGGACAGGGCGGAAAACTGTTTTTT; CDR3 protein: CASSTGQGGKLFF
clone size: few; J gene: TRBJ2-5; D gene: TRBD1; V gene: TRBV19; CDR3 DNA: TGTGCCAGTAGTATGGCGAGGGGGCAGCAAGAGACCCAGTACTTC; CDR3 protein: CASSMARGQQETQYF
clone size: few; J gene: TRBJ2-7; D gene: .; V gene: TRBV11-3; CDR3 DNA: TGTGCCAGCAGCTCTGGGACATCCCGAATTGGGGAGCAGTACTTC; CDR3 protein: CASSSGTSRIGEQYF
clone size: .; J gene: TRBJ1-2; D gene: .; V gene: TRBV15; CDR3 DNA: TGTGCCACCAGCCTCGGTGGGGCTAGTGGGCTTTATGGCTACACCTTC; CDR3 protein: CATSLGGASGLYGYTF
clone size: .; J gene: TRBJ1-1; D gene: .; V gene: TRBV2; CDR3 DNA: TGTGCCAGCAGTACCCCCTTGACAGGAAAGAACACTGAAGCTTTCTTT; CDR3 protein: CASSTPLTGKNTEAFF
clone size: .; J gene: TRBJ2-5; D gene: TRBD2; V gene: TRBV7-2; CDR3 DNA: TGTGCCAGCAGCGACCACGGGGGGTTAAGTTCCCAGTACTTC; CDR3 protein: CASSDHGGLSSQYF
clone size: .; J gene: TRBJ2-1; D gene: TRBD2; V gene: TRBV9; CDR3 DNA: TGTGCCAGCAGTTACCTATCAACTAGCGGGGGTGGTAGTGGCAATGAGCAGTTCTTC; CDR3 protein: CASSYLSTSGGGSGNEQFF
clone size: .; J gene: TRBJ1-2; D gene: .; V gene: TRBV30; CDR3 DNA: TGTGCCTGGAGTGTAACAGGGTGGAATGGCTACACCTTC; CDR3 protein: CAWSVTGWNGYTF
clone size: .; J gene: TRBJ2-7; D gene: TRBD1; V gene: TRBV6-5; CDR3 DNA: TGTGCCAGCAGGCTGGACAGGGGGGGCTACGAGCAGTACTTC; CDR3 protein: CASRLDRGGYEQYF
clone size: .; J gene: TRBJ2-7; D gene: .; V gene: TRBV7-2; CDR3 DNA: TGTGCCAGCAGCTTAGGTTATGGCGGGCAGAGCTCCTACGAGCAGTACTTC; CDR3 protein: CASSLGYGGQSSYEQYF
clone size: .; J gene: TRBJ1-2; D gene: .; V gene: TRBV5-4; CDR3 DNA: TGTGCCAGCTCGCTCTGGACGGGGATCGGCTACACCTTC; CDR3 protein: CASSLWTGIGYTF
clone size: .; J gene: TRBJ2-1; D gene: TRBD2; V gene: TRBV11-2; CDR3 DNA: TGTGCCACCTTCGGGGGGGGCGTCAATGAGCAGTTCTTC; CDR3 protein: CATFGGGVNEQFF
clone size: .; J gene: TRBJ1-6; D gene: .; V gene: TRBV2; CDR3 DNA: TGTGCCAGCAGATCCGGGACACGTAATTCACCCCTCCACTTT; CDR3 protein: CASRSGTRNSPLHF
clone size: .; J gene: TRBJ2-7; D gene: TRBD1; V gene: TRBV14; CDR3 DNA: TGTGCCAGCAGGCCGGGACAGGGGGCTCCCTACGAGCAGTACTTC; CDR3 protein: CASRPGQGAPYEQYF
clone size: few; J gene: TRBJ2-7; D gene: .; V gene: TRBV12-3/TRBV12-4; CDR3 DNA: TGTGCCAGCAGTTGGCGGCACTACGAGCAGTACTTC; CDR3 protein: CASSWRHYEQYF
clone size: .; J gene: TRBJ2-1; D gene: TRBD2; V gene: TRBV7-9; CDR3 DNA: TGTGCCAGCAGCGAGACTAGCAGGAGCTCCTACAATGAGCAGTTCTTC; CDR3 protein: CASSETSRSSYNEQFF
clone size: .; J gene: TRBJ1-3; D gene: .; V gene: TRBV11-2; CDR3 DNA: TGTGCCAGCAGCCGGCGCGGCACCATATATTTT; CDR3 protein: CASSRRGTIYF
clone size: .; J gene: TRBJ2-1; D gene: TRBD2; V gene: TRBV30; CDR3 DNA: TGTGCCCGGACTAGCGGGACTAGTAGGGGAAATGAGCAGTTCTTC; CDR3 protein: CARTSGTSRGNEQFF
clone size: .; J gene: TRBJ2-3; D gene: TRBD2; V gene: TRBV30; CDR3 DNA: TGTGCCTGGAGTCAAGCGGGGGGGACAGATACGCAGTATTTT; CDR3 protein: CAWSQAGGTDTQYF
clone size: .; J gene: TRBJ1-3; D gene: .; V gene: TRBV13; CDR3 DNA: TGTGCCAGCAGCTTATCGGGAGGGGGGTTAGGCTCTGGAAACACCATATATTTT; CDR3 protein: CASSLSGGGLGSGNTIYF
clone size: once; J gene: TRBJ2-1; D gene: TRBD1; V gene: TRBV27; CDR3 DNA: TGTGCCAGCAGTCCGGAGGACAGGGGGCCGGACAATGAGCAGTTCTTC; CDR3 protein: CASSPEDRGPDNEQFF
clone size: .; J gene: TRBJ2-3; D gene: TRBD2; V gene: TRBV7-2; CDR3 DNA: TGTGCCAGCAGCCGGAGGGGAGGGAGCACAGATACGCAGTATTTT; CDR3 protein: CASSRRGGSTDTQYF
clone size: .; J gene: TRBJ2-2; D gene: TRBD2; V gene: TRBV5-4; CDR3 DNA: TGTGCCAGCAGCTTGGGGGTTAGCGGGAACGGTGGGGAGCTGTTTTTT; CDR3 protein: CASSLGVSGNGGELFF